Following are 13 T cell receptor beta chains from one sample sequenced in a study of shared clonotypes between healthy human individuals. Measured with immunoSEQ multiplex PCR; TCRdb has only the in-frame clones, and not every one. The sample shows around 1.9 million clones, approximately 94% of them seen only once. Naive CD8 cells lacked CD45RO and underwent positive selection for CCR7, leaving out terminally differentiated effector memory CD45RA+ cells. What was sequenced was naive CD8+ T cells from PBMCs. The receptors originated from a man between 18 and 29 years old in good health. Some clones in this sample may be carry-over from other donors' samples.

The chain carries TRBV28 and TRBJ2-1, with TRBD2 as a possible D gene (6 bases). V gave up 1 base and J gave up 15 bases, with 19 bases separating them. Germline V gene lookup returns CDR1 MDHEN and CDR2 SYDVKM. This CDR3 region has 14 residues. The CDR3 DNA sequence: TGTGCCAGCAGTTTATTAGTACGGGGACTGCCGGTGTTCTTC. It is translated as CASSLLVRGLPVFF.

The chain links TRBV27 to TRBJ2-1; D ambiguous. Germline assignment: CDR1 MNHEY and CDR2 SMNVEV (reference sequence). The V and J ends lost 0 bases and 10 bases respectively, with 7 bases between them. This CDR3 spans 12 amino acids. CDR3 sequence: CASSLSGAEQFF. The CDR3 coding sequence is TGTGCCAGCAGTTTATCTGGAGCGGAGCAGTTCTTC.

V is TRBV28 and J is TRBJ1-2; no clear D gene. Germline V gives CDR1 MDHEN, CDR2 SYDVKM. Trimming left V 6 bases short and J 4 bases short, with 18 bases between. This CDR3 has 15 amino acids. CDR3 region: CASRPPRGIFYGYTF. As DNA, the CDR3 is TGTGCCAGCAGACCTCCCCGAGGCATTTTCTATGGCTACACCTTC.

The chain is built from TRBV18 and TRBJ2-7; D uncertain. CDR3 size: 15 residues. Trimming cost V 3 bases and J 2 bases, with 14 bases left between them. Germline assignment: CDR1 KGHSH and CDR2 LQKENI. CDR3 sequence reads: CASSPRQDGTYEQYF. CDR3 in DNA: TGTGCCAGCTCACCTCGGCAGGACGGCACCTACGAGCAGTACTTC.

This clone showed up just once. The chain uses TRBV7-6 and TRBJ1-5; D remains ambiguous. Germline loops: CDR1 SGHVS, CDR2 FNYEAQ. CDR3 length: 16 residues. V was clipped by 3 bases and J by 0 bases, with 12 bases between them. Written as DNA, the CDR3 is TGTGCCAGCAGCTTGGGCAACCACTATAGCAATCAGCCCCAGCATTTT. Translating it yields CASSLGNHYSNQPQHF.

The table lists this clone with a count of one. The genes are TRBV27 and TRBJ2-7; the D is unclear. Germline CDR1 and CDR2: MNHEY and SMNVEV (reference sequence). The CDR3 length is 15 residues. V was clipped by 6 bases and J by 0 bases, with 15 bases between them. The CDR3 DNA sequence: TGTGCCAGCAGCCCCGAGTCGCGGTTCTCCTACGAGCAGTACTTC. It is translated as CASSPESRFSYEQYF.

Regarding this clone: Within the sample, other DNA sequences also encode this same CDR3. The V and J genes are TRBV5-1 and TRBJ2-7, with 12 positions matching TRBD2. The germline V gene encodes CDR1 SGHRS and CDR2 YFSETQ. This CDR3 has 14 amino acids. V gave up 5 bases and J gave up 0 bases; unmatched junction bases: 0. Here the CDR3 DNA reads TGCGCCAGCAGGACTAGCGGGAGCTCCTACGAGCAGTACTTC. This encodes CASRTSGSSYEQYF.

This clone was seen a single time. The chain has TRBV2 and TRBJ2-7, with D perhaps matching TRBD2 (5 bases). From germline, CDR1 is SNHLY and CDR2 FYNNEI. The CDR3 covers 13 residues. Deletions cut 6 bases from V and 4 bases from J, with 13 bases between. The CDR3 DNA is TGTGCCAGCAGGCCTAGCAGGTCGTACGAGCAGTACTTC. This encodes CASRPSRSYEQYF.

V and J are TRBV6-1 and TRBJ1-3, with D possibly TRBD1 on 6 matching bases. V was clipped by 1 base and J by 0 bases, with 10 bases between them. From germline, CDR1 is MNHNS and CDR2 SASEGT. CDR3 length equals 16 residues. DNA for the CDR3: TGTGCCAGCAGTGAAGGACAGGTTCTCTCTGGAAACACCATATATTTT. This translates into CASSEGQVLSGNTIYF.

The genes are TRBV6-5 and TRBJ2-2; 9 bases map to TRBD1. Germline V gene lookup returns CDR1 MNHEY and CDR2 SVGAGI. V lost 0 bases, J lost 6 bases, and 5 bases stayed unmatched. This CDR3 contains 16 residues. CDR3 protein: CASSYSGTGSPGELFF. The CDR3 DNA reads as TGTGCCAGCAGTTACTCCGGGACAGGGTCGCCCGGGGAGCTGTTTTTT.

This chain links TRBV29-1 with TRBJ2-7, with D perhaps matching TRBD1 (7 bases). With 1 base removed from V and 2 bases from J, the gap between germline ends came to 21 bases. The CDR3 covers 17 residues. Germline V CDR1 and CDR2: SQVTM, ANQGSEA. The CDR3 loop reads CSVEGRDDNQGAYEQYF. The CDR3 DNA follows: TGCAGCGTTGAAGGGCGGGACGACAACCAGGGGGCCTACGAGCAGTACTTC.

The chain joins TRBV9 to TRBJ2-7, with 7 bases identical to TRBD1. The CDR3 contains 16 residues. V lost 1 base, J lost 0 bases, and 7 bases stayed unmatched. From germline, CDR1 is SGDLS and CDR2 YYNGEE. The CDR3 sequence: CASSVRGQVNSYEQYF. The CDR3 region has the DNA TGTGCCAGCAGCGTAAGAGGACAGGTGAACTCCTACGAGCAGTACTTC.

The chain couples TRBV7-9 to TRBJ2-3; D unclear. The CDR3 is 16 residues long. V dropped 7 bases and J dropped 2 bases, with 19 bases sitting between them. Germline CDR1 SEHNR, CDR2 FQNEAQ (reference sequence). The DNA for the CDR3 is TGTGCCAGCACCCCCCGAGGAGTTGTCCCCACAGATACGCAGTATTTT. Encoded protein: CASTPRGVVPTDTQYF.